This entry describes one TCR beta chain. The identical CDR3 is also encoded by other nucleotide sequences in the sample. V was cut by 2 bases and J by 4 bases, with 5 bases left in between. CDR1 is MDHEN, CDR2 SYDVKM, per germline. The CDR3 totals 12 residues. This sample is part of a study of shared clonotypes between healthy human individuals. Nashville, Tennessee was home to all donors, each a Caucasian adult. Replicate sorted-subset PCRs were loaded with roughly 190 ng DNA, about 30,000 T cell genomes. TCRdb's table, derived via immunoSEQ multiplex PCR, lists solely in-frame clones and lacks some. The profile shows more than 1,200,000 clones, approximately 98.5% of them singletons.

The chain couples TRBV28 to TRBJ1-1, with D hard to call. Input material: naive CD4+ T cells sorted from blood. Subset meaning: CD45RA+ positively selected. This TCR came from a man between 25 and 39 years old in good health. CDR3 sequence: CASSLRGTEAFF. CDR3 nucleotides: TGTGCCAGCAGTTTAAGAGGCACTGAAGCTTTCTTT.